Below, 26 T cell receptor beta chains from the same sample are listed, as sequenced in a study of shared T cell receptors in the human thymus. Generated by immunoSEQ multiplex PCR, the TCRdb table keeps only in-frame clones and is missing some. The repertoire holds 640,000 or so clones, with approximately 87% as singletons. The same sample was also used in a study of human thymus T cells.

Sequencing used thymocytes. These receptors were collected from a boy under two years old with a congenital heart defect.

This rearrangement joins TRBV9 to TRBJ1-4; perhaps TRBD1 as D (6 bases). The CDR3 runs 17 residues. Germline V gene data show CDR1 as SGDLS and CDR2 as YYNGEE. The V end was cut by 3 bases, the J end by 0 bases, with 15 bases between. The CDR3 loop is CASSARGSPPTNEKLFF. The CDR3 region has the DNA TGTGCCAGCAGCGCGAGGGGGAGCCCACCAACTAATGAAAAACTGTTTTTT.

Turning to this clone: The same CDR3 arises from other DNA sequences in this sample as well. CDR3 bases: TGTGCCAGCAACCAGCAGGGATCCTATGGCTACACCTTC. It is translated as CASNQQGSYGYTF. This sequence joins TRBV5-6 and TRBJ1-2, with TRBD1 as a possible D gene (5 bases). The CDR3 totals 13 residues. V lost 6 bases, J lost 4 bases, and 13 bases lay in between. Germline V CDR1 and CDR2: SGHDT, YYEEEE. Full variable domain (rest looked up from reference TRBV5-6 and TRBJ1-2): DAGVTQSPTHLIKTRGQQVTLRCSPKSGHDTVSWYQQALGQGPQFIFQYYEEEERQRGNFPDRFSGHQFPNYSSELNVNALLLGDSALYLCASNQQGSYGYTFGSGTRLTVV.

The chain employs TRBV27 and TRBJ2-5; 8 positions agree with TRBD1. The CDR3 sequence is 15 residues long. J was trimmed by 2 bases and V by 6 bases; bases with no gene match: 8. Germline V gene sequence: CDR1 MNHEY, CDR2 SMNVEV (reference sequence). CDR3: CASRPDRAPQETQYF. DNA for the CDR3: TGTGCCAGCAGACCGGACAGGGCCCCTCAAGAGACCCAGTACTTC.

The CDR3 protein is CASSVTDSFSGTGVNYGYTF. In DNA, the CDR3 is TGTGCCAGCAGCGTAACCGATAGCTTTTCTGGGACAGGGGTTAACTATGGCTACACCTTC. V is TRBV9 and J is TRBJ1-2; 10 nucleotides align to TRBD1. Germline lookup yields CDR1 SGDLS and CDR2 YYNGEE. Trimming removed 1 base from V and 1 base from J; junction bases left unmatched: 16. The CDR3 has 20 amino acids.

The CDR3 DNA follows: TGTGCCACCCGACAGGGGGGCAATCAGCCCCAGCATTTT. Its translation: CATRQGGNQPQHF. The chain couples TRBV27 to TRBJ1-5; 9 bases align to TRBD1. Per the germline V gene, CDR1 is MNHEY and CDR2 is SMNVEV (reference sequence). With 10 bases clipped from V and 2 bases from J, the junction kept 3 bases outside the gene matches. This CDR3 is 13 amino acids long.

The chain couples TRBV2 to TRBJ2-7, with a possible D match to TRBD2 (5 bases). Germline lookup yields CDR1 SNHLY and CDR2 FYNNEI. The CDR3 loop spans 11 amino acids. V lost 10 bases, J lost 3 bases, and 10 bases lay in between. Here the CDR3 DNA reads TGTGCCATGAACGGGGACTACGAGCAGTACTTC. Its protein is CAMNGDYEQYF.

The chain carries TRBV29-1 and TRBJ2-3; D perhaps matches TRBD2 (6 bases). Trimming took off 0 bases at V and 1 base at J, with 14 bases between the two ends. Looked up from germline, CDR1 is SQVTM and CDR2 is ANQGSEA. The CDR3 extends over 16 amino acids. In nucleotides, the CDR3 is TGCAGCGTTGAAGACGGGAGCCCAACGGGCACAGATACGCAGTATTTT. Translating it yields CSVEDGSPTGTDTQYF.

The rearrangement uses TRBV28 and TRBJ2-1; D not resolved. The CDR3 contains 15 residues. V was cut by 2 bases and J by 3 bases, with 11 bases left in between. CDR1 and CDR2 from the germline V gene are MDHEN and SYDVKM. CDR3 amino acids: CASSLRDIVYNEQFF. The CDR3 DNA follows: TGTGCCAGCAGTTTACGAGACATAGTCTACAATGAGCAGTTCTTC.

The CDR3 coding sequence is TGTGCCATCAGTGACCTAGCGGGAGCCTACGAGCAGTACTTC. This sequence encodes CAISDLAGAYEQYF. The V call is TRBV10-3, the J call TRBJ2-7; 10 positions agree with TRBD2. The CDR3 is 14 amino acids. Germline V gives CDR1 ENHRY, CDR2 SYGVKD. The trim removed 3 bases at V and 2 bases at J, leaving 1 base unmatched.

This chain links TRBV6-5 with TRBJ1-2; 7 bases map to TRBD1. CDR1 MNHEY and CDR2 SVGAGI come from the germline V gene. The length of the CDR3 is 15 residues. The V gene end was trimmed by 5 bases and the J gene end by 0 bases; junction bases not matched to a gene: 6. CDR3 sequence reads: CASSPPDRANYGYTF. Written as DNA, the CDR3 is TGTGCCAGCAGTCCCCCCGACAGGGCTAACTATGGCTACACCTTC.

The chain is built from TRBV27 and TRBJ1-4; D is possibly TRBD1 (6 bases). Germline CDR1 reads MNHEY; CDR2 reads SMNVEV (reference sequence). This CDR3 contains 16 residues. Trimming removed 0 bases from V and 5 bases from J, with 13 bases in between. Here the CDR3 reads CASSLSRQARNEKLFF. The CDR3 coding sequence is TGTGCCAGCAGTTTATCCCGACAGGCGAGGAATGAAAAACTGTTTTTT.

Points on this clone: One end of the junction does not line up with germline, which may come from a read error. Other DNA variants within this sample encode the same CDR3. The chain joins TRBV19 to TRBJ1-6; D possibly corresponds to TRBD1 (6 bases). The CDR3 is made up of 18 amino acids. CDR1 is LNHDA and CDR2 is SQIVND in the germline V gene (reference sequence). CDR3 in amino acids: CASSPMAGENRYNSPLHF. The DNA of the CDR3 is TGTGCCAGTAGCCCCATGGCAGGGGAAAATCGATATAATTCCCCCCTCCACTTT.

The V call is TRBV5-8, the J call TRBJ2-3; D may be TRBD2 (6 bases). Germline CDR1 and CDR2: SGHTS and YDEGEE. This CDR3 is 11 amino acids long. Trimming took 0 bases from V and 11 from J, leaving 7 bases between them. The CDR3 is CASSLGEVQYF. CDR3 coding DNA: TGTGCCAGCAGCTTGGGGGAGGTGCAGTATTTT.

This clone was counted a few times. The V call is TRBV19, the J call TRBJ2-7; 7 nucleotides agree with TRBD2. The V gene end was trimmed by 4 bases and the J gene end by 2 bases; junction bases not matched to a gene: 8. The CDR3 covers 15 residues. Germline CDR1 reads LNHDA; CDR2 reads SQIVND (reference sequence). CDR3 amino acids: CASSSGSWLPYEQYF. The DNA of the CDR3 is TGTGCCAGTAGTAGCGGGAGTTGGCTTCCCTACGAGCAGTACTTC.

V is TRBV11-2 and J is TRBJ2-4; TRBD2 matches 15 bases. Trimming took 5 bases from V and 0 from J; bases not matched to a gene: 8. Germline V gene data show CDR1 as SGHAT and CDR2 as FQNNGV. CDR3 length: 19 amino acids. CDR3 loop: CASSPIPGLAGGAKNIQYF. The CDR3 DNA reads TGTGCCAGCAGCCCGATTCCGGGACTAGCGGGAGGAGCCAAAAACATTCAGTACTTC.

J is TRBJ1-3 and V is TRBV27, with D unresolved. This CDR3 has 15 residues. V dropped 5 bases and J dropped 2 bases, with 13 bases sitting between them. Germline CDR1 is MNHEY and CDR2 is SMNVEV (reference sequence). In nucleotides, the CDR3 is TGTGCCAGCAGTCCACGACTTAAAACTGGAAACACCATATATTTT. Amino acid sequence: CASSPRLKTGNTIYF.

The CDR3 reads CASSPPKDRGDYGYTF. CDR3 in DNA: TGTGCCAGCTCACCACCAAAGGACAGGGGGGACTATGGCTACACCTTC. The V call is TRBV18, the J call TRBJ1-2, with 10 bases aligning to TRBD1. The CDR3 contains 16 residues. Looked up from germline, CDR1 is KGHSH and CDR2 is LQKENI. V was clipped by 0 bases and J by 3 bases; unmatched bases: 4.

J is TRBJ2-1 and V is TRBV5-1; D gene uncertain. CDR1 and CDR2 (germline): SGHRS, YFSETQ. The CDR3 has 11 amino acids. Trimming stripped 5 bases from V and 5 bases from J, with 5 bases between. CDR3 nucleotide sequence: TGCGCCAGCAGGGTAGACAATGAGCAGTTCTTC. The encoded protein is CASRVDNEQFF.

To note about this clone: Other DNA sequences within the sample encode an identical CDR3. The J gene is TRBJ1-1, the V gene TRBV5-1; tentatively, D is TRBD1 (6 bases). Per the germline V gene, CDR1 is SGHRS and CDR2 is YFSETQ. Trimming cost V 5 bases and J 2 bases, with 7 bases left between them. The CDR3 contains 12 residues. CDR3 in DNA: TGCGCCAGCAGGACAGGTAACACTGAAGCTTTCTTT. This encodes CASRTGNTEAFF.

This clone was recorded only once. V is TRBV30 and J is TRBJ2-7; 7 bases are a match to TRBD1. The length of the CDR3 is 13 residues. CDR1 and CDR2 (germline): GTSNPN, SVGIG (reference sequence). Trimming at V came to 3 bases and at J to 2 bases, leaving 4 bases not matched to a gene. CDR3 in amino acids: CAWRTGFAYEQYF. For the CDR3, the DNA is TGTGCCTGGAGGACAGGGTTCGCCTACGAGCAGTACTTC.

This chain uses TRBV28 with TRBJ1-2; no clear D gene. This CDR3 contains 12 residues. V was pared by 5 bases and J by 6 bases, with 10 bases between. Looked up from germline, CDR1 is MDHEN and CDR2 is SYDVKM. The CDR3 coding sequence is TGTGCCAGCAGTCCCGGGGTGAATGGCTACACCTTC. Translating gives CASSPGVNGYTF.

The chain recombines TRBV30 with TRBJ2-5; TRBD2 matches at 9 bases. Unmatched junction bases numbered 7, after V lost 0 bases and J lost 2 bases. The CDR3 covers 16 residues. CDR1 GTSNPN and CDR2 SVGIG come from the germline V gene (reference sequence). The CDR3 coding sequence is TGTGCCTGGAGTGTGTGGGCGGGGGGGCGGCAAGAGACCCAGTACTTC. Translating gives CAWSVWAGGRQETQYF.

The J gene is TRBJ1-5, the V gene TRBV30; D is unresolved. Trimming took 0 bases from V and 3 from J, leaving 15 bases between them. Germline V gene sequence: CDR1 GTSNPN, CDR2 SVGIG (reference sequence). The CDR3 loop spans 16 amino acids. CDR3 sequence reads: CAWSVSQRGDNQPQHF. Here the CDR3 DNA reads TGTGCCTGGAGTGTATCCCAGCGAGGAGACAATCAGCCCCAGCATTTT. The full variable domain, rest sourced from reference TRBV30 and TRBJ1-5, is SQTIHQWPATLVQPVGSPLSLECTVEGTSNPNLYWYRQAAGRGLQLLFYSVGIGQISSEVPQNLSASRPQDRQFILSSKKLLLSDSGFYLCAWSVSQRGDNQPQHFGDGTRLSIL.

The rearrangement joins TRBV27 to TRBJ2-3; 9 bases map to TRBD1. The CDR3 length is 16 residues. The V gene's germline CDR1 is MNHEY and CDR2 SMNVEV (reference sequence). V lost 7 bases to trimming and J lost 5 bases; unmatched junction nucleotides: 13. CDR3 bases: TGTGCCAGCACTCCCGAGAAGGGACAGGGCGGAGATACGCAGTATTTT. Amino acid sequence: CASTPEKGQGGDTQYF.

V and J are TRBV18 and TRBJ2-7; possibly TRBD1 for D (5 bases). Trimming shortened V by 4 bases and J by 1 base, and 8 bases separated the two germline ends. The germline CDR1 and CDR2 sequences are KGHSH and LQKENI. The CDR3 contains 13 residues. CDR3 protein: CASSLRQSYEQYF. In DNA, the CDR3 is TGTGCCAGCTCACTACGACAGTCCTACGAGCAGTACTTC.

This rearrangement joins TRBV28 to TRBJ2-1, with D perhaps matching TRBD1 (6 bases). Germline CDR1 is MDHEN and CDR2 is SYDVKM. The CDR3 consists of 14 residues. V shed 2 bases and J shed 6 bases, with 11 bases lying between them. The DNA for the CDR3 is TGTGCCAGCAGTTTAAAGGACAGAGTCAATGAGCAGTTCTTC. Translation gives CASSLKDRVNEQFF.